The sample holds a few counts of the clone carrying this T cell receptor beta chain. Its antigen is currently unknown. This sample was taken from a study of spatial heterogeneity in lung cancer. Regarding the study as a whole: Ubiquitous expanded tumor TCRs showed up in blood more at resection than follow-up.

Described time point: sample taken at primary tumor resection. Samples were donated by 72 untreated early-stage non-small cell lung cancer patients. Unsorted samples of tumor, nontumor lung or frozen PBMC had their whole RNA sequenced. Every individual TCR cDNA molecule carried its own unique molecular identifier, which allowed correction of PCR and sequencing errors. TCRdb redid the calling of the 5' RACE reads with MiXCR, one entry per CDR3 protein. The profile shows about 38,000 distinct CDR3 sequences, 6.5% to 9.5% of them singletons. Sequencing was performed on PBMCs, taken at surgery. The receptor's source is a male donor with early-stage non-small cell lung cancer.

CDR3 nucleotide sequence: TGTGCCAGCAGCTTCGACAGGGGGCTTGGAAATGAGCAGTTCTTC. This gives the protein CASSFDRGLGNEQFF. V gene TRBV7-9 combines with J gene TRBJ2-1, with 10 bases matching TRBD1. The V gene end was trimmed by 3 bases and the J gene end by 7 bases; junction bases not matched to a gene: 6. The CDR3 loop spans 15 amino acids. CDR1 SEHNR and CDR2 FQNEAQ come from the germline V gene (reference sequence). Based on the CDR3 plus reference TRBV7-9 and TRBJ2-1, the full variable domain is DTGVSQNPRHKITKRGQNVTFRCDPISEHNRLYWYRQTLGQGPEFLTYFQNEAQLEKSRLLSDRFSAERPKGSFSTLEIQRTEQGDSAMYLCASSFDRGLGNEQFFGPGTRLTVL.